This T cell receptor beta chain was identified in a study of chemoradiotherapy in HPV16-positive cancers. Study-level information: Functional T-cell assays on a couple of HPV16-positive patients' cells defined candidate HPV-specific clones and common TCR motifs. Study findings and constraints: Functional assays defining HPV-specific T cells used only a couple of HPV16-positive patients.

In regard to this clone: Its matching antigen is unknown.

Samples were taken several times over chemoradiotherapy. Germline CDR1 is GTSNPN and CDR2 is SVGIG (reference sequence). Trimming took 0 bases from V and 5 from J, leaving 10 bases between them. This CDR3 is built from 14 residues. Clones were read by immunoSEQ multiplex PCR, and TCRdb kept only the in-frame ones, dropping some. The repertoire holds 2,000 to 2,500 clones, with roughly nine tenths as singletons. The clonotype was recovered from a human donor with HPV-associated anogenital cancer. This chain links TRBV30 with TRBJ1-4, with a tentative D call TRBD1 (5 bases). This specimen was tumor tissue, taken from a patient who underwent chemoradiotherapy. The chain's CDR3 is CAWSVGGANEKLFF. In DNA form, the CDR3 reads TGTGCCTGGAGTGTCGGGGGAGCCAATGAAAAACTGTTTTTT.